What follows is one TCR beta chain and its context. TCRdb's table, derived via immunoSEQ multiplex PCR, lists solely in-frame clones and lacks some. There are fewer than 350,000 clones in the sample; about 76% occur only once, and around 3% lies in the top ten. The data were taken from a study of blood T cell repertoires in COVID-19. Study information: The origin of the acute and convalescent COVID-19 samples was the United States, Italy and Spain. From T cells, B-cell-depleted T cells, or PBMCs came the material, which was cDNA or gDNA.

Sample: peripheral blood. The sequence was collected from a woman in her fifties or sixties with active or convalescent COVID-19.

The CDR3 sequence is CASSPGTAITYEQYF. The CDR3 DNA sequence: TGTGCCAGCAGCCCTGGGACAGCCATCACCTACGAGCAGTACTTC. This rearrangement joins TRBV5-6 to TRBJ2-7, with TRBD1 identical over 7 bases. Germline assignment: CDR1 SGHDT and CDR2 YYEEEE. The V segment lost 4 bases and the J segment 2 bases; nucleotides outside the gene matches: 9. The CDR3 has 15 amino acids.